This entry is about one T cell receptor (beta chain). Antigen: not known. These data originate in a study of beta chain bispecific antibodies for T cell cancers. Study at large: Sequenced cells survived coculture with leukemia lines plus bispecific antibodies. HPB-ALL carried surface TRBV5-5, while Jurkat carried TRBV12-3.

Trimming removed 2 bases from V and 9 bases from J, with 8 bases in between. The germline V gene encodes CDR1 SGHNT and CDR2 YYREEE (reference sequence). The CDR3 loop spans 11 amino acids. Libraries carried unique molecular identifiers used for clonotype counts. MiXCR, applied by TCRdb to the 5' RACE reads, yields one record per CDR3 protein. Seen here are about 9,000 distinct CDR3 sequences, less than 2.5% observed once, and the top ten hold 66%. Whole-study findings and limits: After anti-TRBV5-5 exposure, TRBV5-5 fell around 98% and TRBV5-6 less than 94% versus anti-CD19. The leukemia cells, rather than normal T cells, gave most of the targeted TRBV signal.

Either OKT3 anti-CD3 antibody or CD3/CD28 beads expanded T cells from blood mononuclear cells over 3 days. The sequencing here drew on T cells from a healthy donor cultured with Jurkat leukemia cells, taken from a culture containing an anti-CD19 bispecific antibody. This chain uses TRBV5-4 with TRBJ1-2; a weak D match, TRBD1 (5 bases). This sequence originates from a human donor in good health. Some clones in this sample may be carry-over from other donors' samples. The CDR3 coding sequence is TGTGCCAGCAGCTTATGGGGACGCTACACCTTC. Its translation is CASSLWGRYTF.